This TCR beta chain comes out of a study of blood T cell repertoires in COVID-19. Overall study context: The study drew acute and convalescent COVID-19 samples from the United States, Italy and Spain. T cells, B-cell-depleted T cells, or PBMCs provided the cDNA or gDNA that served as material.

The authors' processing: From reference gene primer amplification, estimates of nucleated cell counts were derived. Data came from immunoSEQ multiplex PCR; TCRdb stores just in-frame clones and leaves some out. V and J calls and clone size are copied from that table; D and trimming were computed from the DNA. The sample has a few hundred thousand clones, 75% to 90% seen once. The CDR3 sequence is 15 residues long. Germline CDR1 reads MNHEY; CDR2 reads SVGAGI. Trimming at V came to 5 bases and at J to 1 base, leaving 2 bases not matched to a gene. The sequenced material came from peripheral blood. This clonotype was sampled from a woman younger than 45 with active or convalescent COVID-19. This chain links TRBV6-5 with TRBJ2-5; 12 bases map to TRBD2. The CDR3 nucleotides read TGTGCCAGCAGTCCGGGACTAGCGGGCCAAGAGACCCAGTACTTC. Its translation: CASSPGLAGQETQYF.